These 9 T cell receptor beta chains originate from one sample sequenced in a study of T cell repertoires in cytomegalovirus infection. TCRdb reprocessed the reads via MiXCR and lists one record per CDR3 protein. The repertoire has approximately 250,000 distinct CDR3 sequences, less than 9.5% of them found once; the top ten carry about 16%. The sample comprised PBMCs. These receptors originate from a human donor in good health (CMV status not recorded). Some clones in this sample may be carry-over from other donors' samples.

This clonotype showed up many times. This rearrangement joins TRBV7-2 to TRBJ2-7; D unclear. CDR1 SGHTA and CDR2 FQGNSA come from the germline V gene. Trimming took 2 bases from V and 2 from J, leaving 1 base between them. The CDR3 runs 11 residues. The CDR3 DNA is TGTGCCAGCAGCTTAACCTACGAGCAGTACTTC. Translating it yields CASSLTYEQYF.

With regard to this clonotype: A much bigger clone sits one base away, suggesting this may be a read error. The rearrangement links TRBV7-8 to TRBJ1-1, with D unclear. The germline gives CDR1 SGHVS, CDR2 FQNEAQ. V lost 2 bases to trimming and J lost 7 bases, with 14 bases between them. The CDR3 sequence is 14 residues long. The DNA of the CDR3 is TGTGCCAGCAGCTTATTTGAGGGATTGGTTGAAGCTTTCTTT. Protein sequence: CASSLFEGLVEAFF.

At least ten counts were recorded for this clonotype. The V call is TRBV18, the J call TRBJ2-5; tentative D call: TRBD2 (6 bases). The germline V gene encodes CDR1 KGHSH and CDR2 LQKENI. Deletions cut 2 bases from V and 5 bases from J, with 18 bases between. This CDR3 is built from 16 residues. The CDR3 reads CASSPYGGPTAETQYF. In nucleotides, the CDR3 is TGTGCCAGCTCACCATACGGGGGACCGACGGCGGAGACCCAGTACTTC.

This clonotype was detected many times. V usage is TRBV12-3 or TRBV12-4 and J usage is TRBJ1-2, with 9 bases fitting TRBD1. The V and J ends lost 8 bases and 6 bases, in that order; junction bases with no gene match: 7. This CDR3 is 13 amino acids long. The CDR3 sequence: CASGTQGANGYTF. The CDR3 DNA is TGTGCCAGCGGGACACAGGGGGCGAATGGCTACACCTTC.

This clonotype was counted ten times or more. The chain is built from TRBV7-6 and TRBJ1-3, with D perhaps TRBD1 (6 bases). This CDR3 spans 15 amino acids. The germline V gene encodes CDR1 SGHVS and CDR2 FNYEAQ. V lost 5 bases and J lost 3, with 14 bases in between. The chain's CDR3 is CASSKYSGVGNTIYF. The CDR3, as DNA: TGTGCCAGCAGCAAATACTCAGGGGTTGGAAACACCATATATTTT.

There are a few counts of this clonotype. The chain links TRBV12-3 or TRBV12-4 to TRBJ2-1; TRBD1 aligns across 8 bases. CDR3 length: 13 residues. The J segment lost 9 bases and the V segment lost 5 bases, leaving 6 bases of the junction unmatched. The CDR3 bases are TGTGCCAGCAGTATACGACAGGGGAGTGAGCAGTTCTTC. Protein sequence: CASSIRQGSEQFF.

The V call is TRBV20-1, the J call TRBJ2-5, with a tentative D call TRBD2 (5 bases). The V end was cut by 2 bases, the J end by 3 bases, with 16 bases between. Germline V gene sequence: CDR1 DFQATT, CDR2 SNEGSKA (reference sequence). This CDR3 contains 15 residues. The CDR3 nucleotides read TGCAGTGCTAGACCCCCCGGACTGAAGGAAGAGACCCAGTACTTC. It is translated as CSARPPGLKEETQYF.

This clonotype was detected only a few times. The J gene is TRBJ2-5, the V gene TRBV7-2; 7 bases are shared with TRBD1. J was trimmed by 5 bases and V by 2 bases; bases with no gene match: 2. Germline V gene data show CDR1 as SGHTA and CDR2 as FQGNSA. The CDR3 extends over 13 amino acids. DNA for the CDR3: TGTGCCAGCAGCTTACAGGGGGTGGAGACCCAGTACTTC. It translates to CASSLQGVETQYF. Combining the CDR3 with reference TRBV7-2 and TRBJ2-5 gives the whole variable domain GAGVSQSPSNKVTEKGKDVELRCDPISGHTALYWYRQSLGQGLEFLIYFQGNSAPDKSGLPSDRFSAERTGGSVSTLTIQRTQQEDSAVYLCASSLQGVETQYFGPGTRLLVL.

This clonotype occurred many times. The chain links TRBV7-2 to TRBJ1-5, with D unresolved. This CDR3 is 15 amino acids long. Trimming stripped 1 base from V and 4 bases from J, with 11 bases between. CDR1 is SGHTA and CDR2 is FQGNSA in the germline V gene. The CDR3 spells CASSLDRAWNQPQHF. The CDR3 DNA reads as TGTGCCAGCAGCTTAGACCGCGCATGGAATCAGCCCCAGCATTTT.